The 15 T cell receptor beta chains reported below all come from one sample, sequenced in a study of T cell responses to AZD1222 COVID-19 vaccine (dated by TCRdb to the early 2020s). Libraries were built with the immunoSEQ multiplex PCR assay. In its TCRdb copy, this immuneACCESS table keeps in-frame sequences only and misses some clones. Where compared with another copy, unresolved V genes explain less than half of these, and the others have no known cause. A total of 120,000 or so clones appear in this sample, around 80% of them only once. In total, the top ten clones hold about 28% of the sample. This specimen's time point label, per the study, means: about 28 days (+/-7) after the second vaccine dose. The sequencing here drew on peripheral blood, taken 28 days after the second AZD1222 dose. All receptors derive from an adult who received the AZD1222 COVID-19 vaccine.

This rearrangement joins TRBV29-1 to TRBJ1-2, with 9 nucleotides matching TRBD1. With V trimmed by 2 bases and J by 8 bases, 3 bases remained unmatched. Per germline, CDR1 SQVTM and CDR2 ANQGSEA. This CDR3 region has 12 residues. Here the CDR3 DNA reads TGCAGCGTTGAAACAGGGGGCTGGGGCTACACCTTC. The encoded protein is CSVETGGWGYTF.

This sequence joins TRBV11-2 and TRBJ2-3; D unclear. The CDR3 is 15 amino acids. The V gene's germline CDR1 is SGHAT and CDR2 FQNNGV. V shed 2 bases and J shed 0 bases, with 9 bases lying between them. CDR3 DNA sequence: TGTGCCAGCAGCTTAAGCGAGCCAAGCACAGATACGCAGTATTTT. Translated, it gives CASSLSEPSTDTQYF.

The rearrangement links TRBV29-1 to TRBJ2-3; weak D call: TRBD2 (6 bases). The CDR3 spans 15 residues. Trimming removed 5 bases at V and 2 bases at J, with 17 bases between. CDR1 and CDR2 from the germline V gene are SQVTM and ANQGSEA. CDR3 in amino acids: CSVRPGLRVTDTQYF. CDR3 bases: TGCAGCGTTCGACCGGGACTCCGCGTCACAGATACGCAGTATTTT.

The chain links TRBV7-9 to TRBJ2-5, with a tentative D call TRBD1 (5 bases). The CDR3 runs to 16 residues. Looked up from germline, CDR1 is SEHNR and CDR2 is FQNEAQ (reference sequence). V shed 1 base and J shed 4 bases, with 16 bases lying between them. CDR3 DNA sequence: TGTGCCAGCAGCTTAGGGGGCACAAAGGGTGCAGAGACCCAGTACTTC. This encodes CASSLGGTKGAETQYF.

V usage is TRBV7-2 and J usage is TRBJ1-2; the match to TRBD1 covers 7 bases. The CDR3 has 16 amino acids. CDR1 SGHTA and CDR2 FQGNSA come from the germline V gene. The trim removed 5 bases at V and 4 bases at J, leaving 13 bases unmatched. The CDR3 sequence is CASSVPGVQGSYGYTF. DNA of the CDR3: TGTGCCAGCAGCGTACCCGGGGTACAGGGGAGCTATGGCTACACCTTC.

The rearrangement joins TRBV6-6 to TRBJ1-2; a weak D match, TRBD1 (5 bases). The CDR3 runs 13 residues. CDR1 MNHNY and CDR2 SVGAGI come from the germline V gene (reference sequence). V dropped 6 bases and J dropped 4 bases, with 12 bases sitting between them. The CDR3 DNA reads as TGTGCCAGCAGCCTCGGGGGGGGCTATGGCTACACCTTC. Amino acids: CASSLGGGYGYTF.

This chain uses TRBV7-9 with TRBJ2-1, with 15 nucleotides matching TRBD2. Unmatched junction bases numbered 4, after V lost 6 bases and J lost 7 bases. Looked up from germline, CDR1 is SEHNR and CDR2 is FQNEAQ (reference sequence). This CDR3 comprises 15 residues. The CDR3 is CASRTGTSGGNEQFF. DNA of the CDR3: TGTGCCAGCAGGACCGGGACTAGCGGGGGGAATGAGCAGTTCTTC.

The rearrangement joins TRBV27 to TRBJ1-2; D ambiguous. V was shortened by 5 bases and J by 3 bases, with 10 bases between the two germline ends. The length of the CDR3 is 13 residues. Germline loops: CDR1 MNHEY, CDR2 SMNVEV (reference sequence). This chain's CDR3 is CASSLGKYYGYTF. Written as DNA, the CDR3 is TGTGCCAGCAGTCTCGGGAAGTACTATGGCTACACCTTC.

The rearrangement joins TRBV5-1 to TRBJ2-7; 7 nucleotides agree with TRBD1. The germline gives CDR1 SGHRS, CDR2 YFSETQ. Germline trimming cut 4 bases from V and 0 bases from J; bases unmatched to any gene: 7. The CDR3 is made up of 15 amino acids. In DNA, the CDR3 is TGCGCCAGCAGCCCCGACAGGGTCAGCTCCTACGAGCAGTACTTC. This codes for CASSPDRVSSYEQYF.

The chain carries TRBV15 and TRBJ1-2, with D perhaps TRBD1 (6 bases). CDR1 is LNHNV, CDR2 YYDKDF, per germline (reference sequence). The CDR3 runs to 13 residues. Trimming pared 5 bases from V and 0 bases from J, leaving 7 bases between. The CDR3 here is CATSEGANYGYTF. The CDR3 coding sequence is TGTGCCACCAGCGAGGGGGCTAACTATGGCTACACCTTC.

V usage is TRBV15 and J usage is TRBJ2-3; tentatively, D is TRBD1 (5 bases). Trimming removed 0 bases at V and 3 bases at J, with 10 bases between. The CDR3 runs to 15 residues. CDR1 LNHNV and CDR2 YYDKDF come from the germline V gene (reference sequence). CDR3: CATSREMTVTDTQYF. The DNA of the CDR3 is TGTGCCACCAGCAGAGAAATGACAGTAACAGATACGCAGTATTTT. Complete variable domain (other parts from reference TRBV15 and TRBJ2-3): DAMVIQNPRYQVTQFGKPVTLSCSQTLNHNVMYWYQQKSSQAPKLLFHYYDKDFNNEADTPDNFQSRRPNTSFCFLDIRSPGLGDTAMYLCATSREMTVTDTQYFGPGTRLTVL.

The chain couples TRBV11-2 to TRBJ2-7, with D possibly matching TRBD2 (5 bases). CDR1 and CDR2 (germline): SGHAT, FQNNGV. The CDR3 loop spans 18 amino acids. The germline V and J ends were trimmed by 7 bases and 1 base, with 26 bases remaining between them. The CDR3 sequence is CASMRVEWAAEASYEQYF. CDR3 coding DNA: TGTGCCAGCATGAGGGTAGAGTGGGCGGCCGAAGCTTCCTACGAGCAGTACTTC. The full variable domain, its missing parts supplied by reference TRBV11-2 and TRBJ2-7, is EAGVAQSPRYKIIEKRQSVAFWCNPISGHATLYWYQQILGQGPKLLIQFQNNGVVDDSQLPKDRFSAERLKGVDSTLKIQPAKLEDSAVYLCASMRVEWAAEASYEQYFGPGTRLTVT.

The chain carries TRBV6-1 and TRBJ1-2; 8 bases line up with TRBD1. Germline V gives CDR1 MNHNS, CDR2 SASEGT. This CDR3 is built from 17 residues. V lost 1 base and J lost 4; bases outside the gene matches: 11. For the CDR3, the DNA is TGTGCCAGCAGTGAAGGTGTAGGACAGGGACGTTTCTATGGCTACACCTTC. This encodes CASSEGVGQGRFYGYTF.

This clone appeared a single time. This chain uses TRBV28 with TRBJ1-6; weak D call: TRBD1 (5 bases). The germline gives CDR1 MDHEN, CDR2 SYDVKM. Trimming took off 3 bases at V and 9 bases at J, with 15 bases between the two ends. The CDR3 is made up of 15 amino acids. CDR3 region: CASSLLSGYVSPLHF. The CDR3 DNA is TGTGCCAGCAGTTTGCTTTCAGGGTACGTTTCACCCCTCCACTTT.

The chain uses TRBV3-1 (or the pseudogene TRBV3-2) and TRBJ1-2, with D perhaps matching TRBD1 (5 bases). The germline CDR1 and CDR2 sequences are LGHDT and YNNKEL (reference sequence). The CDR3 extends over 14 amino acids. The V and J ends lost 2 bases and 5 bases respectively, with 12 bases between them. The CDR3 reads CASSQFGGGYGYTF. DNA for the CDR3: TGTGCCAGCAGCCAATTCGGGGGAGGATATGGCTACACCTTC.